This entry lists 22 T cell receptor beta chains sequenced from one sample in a study of blood T cell repertoires in COVID-19. Repertoires were generated with immunoSEQ multiplex PCR, while TCRdb's copy carries only in-frame clones and drops some. The sample lists roughly 200,000 clones; about four fifths were seen once. Sequenced: PBMCs or T cells enriched from blood (not recorded which). These receptors were collected from a woman in her forties or fifties who had been exposed to COVID-19.

The chain uses TRBV9 and TRBJ2-3; 9 bases map to TRBD1. The trim removed 0 bases at V and 5 bases at J, leaving 7 bases unmatched. Germline V lookup: CDR1 SGDLS, CDR2 YYNGEE. The CDR3 has 16 residues. The CDR3 bases are TGTGCCAGCAGCGTAGTGGGACAGGGTAGAGTAGATACGCAGTATTTT. This gives the protein CASSVVGQGRVDTQYF.

The chain carries TRBV11-2 and TRBJ2-3; D might be TRBD2 (5 bases). Germline V gene data show CDR1 as SGHAT and CDR2 as FQNNGV. The V end was cut by 4 bases, the J end by 4 bases, with 9 bases between. The CDR3 contains 13 residues. CDR3 DNA: TGTGCCAGCAGCTCCCCGGGGTCAGATACGCAGTATTTT. It encodes CASSSPGSDTQYF.

This rearrangement joins TRBV12-3 or TRBV12-4 to TRBJ1-2; D not certain. With 6 bases removed from V and 5 bases from J, the gap between germline ends came to 10 bases. This CDR3 has 12 residues. For the CDR3, the DNA is TGTGCCAGCAGCTCAGATGTATATGGCTACACCTTC. The encoded protein is CASSSDVYGYTF.

This chain connects TRBV11-1 to TRBJ1-1; 9 bases fit TRBD1. With 3 bases clipped from V and 4 bases from J, the junction kept 6 bases outside the gene matches. The CDR3 totals 15 residues. CDR1 SGHAT and CDR2 FQDESV come from the germline V gene (reference sequence). The CDR3 DNA reads TGTGCCAGCAGCTTCGCAGACAGGGGGAGCACTGAAGCTTTCTTT. Protein product: CASSFADRGSTEAFF.

This chain joins TRBV2 and TRBJ1-1; D not certain. V was trimmed by 7 bases and J by 1 base, leaving 10 bases between them. The V gene's germline CDR1 is SNHLY and CDR2 FYNNEI. The CDR3 covers 13 residues. The CDR3 DNA sequence: TGTGCCAGCACCGCAGAGGGGAACACTGAAGCTTTCTTT. The encoded protein is CASTAEGNTEAFF.

The chain is built from TRBV7-9 and TRBJ1-1; D ambiguous. With 5 bases removed from V and 5 bases from J, the gap between germline ends came to 18 bases. The germline gives CDR1 SEHNR, CDR2 FQNEAQ (reference sequence). The CDR3 length is 15 residues. The CDR3 DNA follows: TGTGCCAGCAGCAAAGATGGCTCAGCGACTACTGAAGCTTTCTTT. It codes for CASSKDGSATTEAFF. The complete variable domain, with remaining parts taken from reference TRBV7-9 and TRBJ1-1, reads DTGVSQNPRHKITKRGQNVTFRCDPISEHNRLYWYRQTLGQGPEFLTYFQNEAQLEKSRLLSDRFSAERPKGSFSTLEIQRTEQGDSAMYLCASSKDGSATTEAFFGQGTRLTVV.

The chain links TRBV4-1 to TRBJ1-1; D is uncertain. Deletions cut 5 bases from V and 1 base from J, with 11 bases between. From germline, CDR1 is MGHRA and CDR2 YSYEKL. The CDR3 sequence is 14 residues long. CDR3 sequence: CASSFLHTNTEAFF. CDR3 nucleotides: TGCGCCAGCAGCTTTTTACATACGAACACTGAAGCTTTCTTT.

J is TRBJ1-6 and V is TRBV11-2, with 8 bases fitting TRBD1. The CDR3 totals 12 residues. V was pared by 8 bases and J by 7 bases, with 1 base of the junction left unmatched. CDR1 and CDR2 (germline): SGHAT, FQNNGV. The CDR3 DNA is TGTGCCAGCGGACAGGGCAATTCACCCCTCCACTTT. Its protein product is CASGQGNSPLHF. Complete variable domain (other parts from reference TRBV11-2 and TRBJ1-6): EAGVAQSPRYKIIEKRQSVAFWCNPISGHATLYWYQQILGQGPKLLIQFQNNGVVDDSQLPKDRFSAERLKGVDSTLKIQPAKLEDSAVYLCASGQGNSPLHFGNGTRLTVT.

The V and J genes are TRBV2 and TRBJ1-2; possibly TRBD1 for D (6 bases). In germline, CDR1 is SNHLY, CDR2 FYNNEI. V was shortened by 3 bases and J by 8 bases, with 13 bases between the two germline ends. The CDR3 runs to 13 residues. The CDR3 sequence: CASSEGSRGGYTF. As DNA, the CDR3 is TGTGCCAGCAGTGAGGGATCAAGGGGGGGCTACACCTTC. The full variable domain, in which reference TRBV2 and TRBJ1-2 provide the parts outside the CDR3, is EPEVTQTPSHQVTQMGQEVILRCVPISNHLYFYWYRQILGQKVEFLVSFYNNEISEKSEIFDDQFSVERPDGSNFTLKIRSTKLEDSAMYFCASSEGSRGGYTFGSGTRLTVV.

V gene TRBV7-8 combines with J gene TRBJ2-3; possibly TRBD2 for D (7 bases). This CDR3 comprises 14 residues. The V gene's germline CDR1 is SGHVS and CDR2 FQNEAQ. The V and J ends lost 0 bases and 7 bases respectively, with 11 bases between them. This CDR3 is CASSLAGGLNTQYF. The CDR3 region has the DNA TGTGCCAGCAGCTTAGCGGGGGGGCTTAATACGCAGTATTTT. Looking up the rest from reference TRBV7-8 and TRBJ2-3 gives the full variable domain: GAGVSQSPRYKVAKRGQDVALRCDPISGHVSLFWYQQALGQGPEFLTYFQNEAQLDKSGLPSDRFFAERPEGSVSTLKIQRTQQEDSAVYLCASSLAGGLNTQYFGPGTRLTVL.

CDR3 bases: TGTGCCAGCAGCCAATCCCGGGAGCTGTTTTTT. Translated, it gives CASSQSRELFF. This sequence joins TRBV7-9 and TRBJ2-2; the D is unclear. CDR3 length equals 11 residues. CDR1 and CDR2 (germline): SEHNR, FQNEAQ (reference sequence). Trimming removed 5 bases from V and 9 bases from J, with 7 bases in between. The variable domain in full, with the rest retrieved from reference TRBV7-9 and TRBJ2-2, is DTGVSQNPRHKITKRGQNVTFRCDPISEHNRLYWYRQTLGQGPEFLTYFQNEAQLEKSRLLSDRFSAERPKGSFSTLEIQRTEQGDSAMYLCASSQSRELFFGEGSRLTVL.

V usage is TRBV24-1 and J usage is TRBJ2-5, with a possible D match to TRBD1 (7 bases). Germline lookup yields CDR1 KGHDR and CDR2 SFDVKD. The germline V and J ends were trimmed by 7 bases and 2 bases, with 19 bases remaining between them. The CDR3 is 16 residues long. In DNA, the CDR3 is TGTGCCACCAGCTTGACCGGGACAGCGGGTCAAGAGACCCAGTACTTC. Protein: CATSLTGTAGQETQYF.

This clone showed up just a few times. The CDR3 sequence: CASSRSGQAYFGYTF. CDR3 sequence (DNA): TGTGCCAGCTCCCGATCCGGACAGGCCTACTTTGGCTACACCTTC. The chain recombines TRBV18 with TRBJ1-2; the match to TRBD1 covers 7 bases. The germline gives CDR1 KGHSH, CDR2 LQKENI. Trimming removed 6 bases from V and 7 bases from J; junction bases left unmatched: 14. This CDR3 is 15 amino acids long.

The V and J genes are TRBV14 and TRBJ2-7; perhaps TRBD1 as D (8 bases). V lost 4 bases to trimming and J lost 5 bases, with 18 bases between them. From germline, CDR1 is SGHDN and CDR2 FVKESK. This CDR3 has 15 amino acids. In nucleotides, the CDR3 is TGTGCCAGCAGCCCTCCAACAGGGGGGGGAAACGAGCAGTACTTC. It translates to CASSPPTGGGNEQYF.

The chain joins TRBV10-1 to TRBJ2-3; tentative D call: TRBD2 (5 bases). In germline, CDR1 is WNHNN, CDR2 SYGVQD (reference sequence). The CDR3 runs 15 residues. Trimming removed 3 bases at V and 0 bases at J, with 10 bases between. In DNA form, the CDR3 reads TGCGCCAGCAGTGAAGCGGCCACTAGCACAGATACGCAGTATTTT. It codes for CASSEAATSTDTQYF.

The chain carries TRBV9 and TRBJ1-1; 10 bases align to TRBD1. Trimming removed 0 bases from V and 4 bases from J; junction bases left unmatched: 3. Germline values: CDR1 SGDLS, CDR2 YYNGEE. The CDR3 consists of 15 residues. The DNA of the CDR3 is TGTGCCAGCAGCGTAGATCGGGACAGGGGCACTGAAGCTTTCTTT. This encodes CASSVDRDRGTEAFF.

The chain links TRBV6-2 or TRBV6-3 to TRBJ2-2; 7 bases align to TRBD1. The length of the CDR3 is 14 residues. Germline lookup yields CDR1 MNHEY and CDR2 SVGEGT. V dropped 6 bases and J dropped 6; count of bases not matched to a gene: 7. CDR3 sequence (DNA): TGTGCCAGCAGCCCATCCGACAGGGCCGGGGAGCTGTTTTTT. Its protein is CASSPSDRAGELFF.

V usage is TRBV11-3 and J usage is TRBJ2-5; 8 nucleotides agree with TRBD2. Trimming cost V 1 base and J 5 bases; bases outside gene matches: 6. The CDR3 covers 15 residues. Germline assignment: CDR1 SGHNT and CDR2 YENEEA. The CDR3 sequence: CASSLAGGHKETQYF. CDR3 coding DNA: TGTGCCAGCAGCTTAGCGGGGGGGCATAAGGAGACCCAGTACTTC.

This clone was observed once. This sequence joins TRBV19 and TRBJ2-5; 8 nucleotides line up with TRBD2. This CDR3 spans 16 amino acids. Germline V lookup: CDR1 LNHDA, CDR2 SQIVND (reference sequence). The trim removed 6 bases at V and 4 bases at J, leaving 13 bases unmatched. DNA of the CDR3: TGTGCCAGTAGGCCCTTGGATAGCGGGGACGGAGAGACCCAGTACTTC. Amino acids: CASRPLDSGDGETQYF. The full variable domain, in which reference TRBV19 and TRBJ2-5 provide the parts outside the CDR3, is DGGITQSPKYLFRKEGQNVTLSCEQNLNHDAMYWYRQDPGQGLRLIYYSQIVNDFQKGDIAEGYSVSREKKESFPLTVTSAQKNPTAFYLCASRPLDSGDGETQYFGPGTRLLVL.

CDR3 in amino acids: CASSERGGIGTEAFF. For the CDR3, the DNA is TGTGCCAGCAGTGAAAGAGGGGGAATCGGCACTGAAGCTTTCTTT. V and J are TRBV2 and TRBJ1-1; tentative D call: TRBD1 (6 bases). Germline V gene data show CDR1 as SNHLY and CDR2 as FYNNEI. This CDR3 has 15 amino acids. The germline V and J ends were trimmed by 2 bases and 4 bases, with 14 bases remaining between them.

Worth noting for this clone: One junction end disagrees with the germline gene, perhaps due to a read error. This rearrangement joins TRBV6-5 to TRBJ1-3, with D hard to call. The CDR3 spans 12 residues. Germline CDR1 reads MNHEY; CDR2 reads SVGAGI. Written as DNA, the CDR3 is TGTGCCAGCAGATACTCTGGAAACACCATATATTTT. Its protein is CASRYSGNTIYF.

The chain has TRBV5-5 and TRBJ1-4, with a weak D call TRBD1 (5 bases). Germline CDR1 reads SGHKS; CDR2 reads YYEKEE (reference sequence). The CDR3 has 15 amino acids. V lost 4 bases to trimming and J lost 8 bases, with 18 bases between them. This CDR3 reads CASSEGPWGDEKLFF. CDR3 DNA sequence: TGTGCCAGCAGCGAGGGGCCCTGGGGGGACGAAAAACTGTTTTTT.